A selection of T cell receptor beta chains follows, all from one sample in a study of CD8+ T cells in alopecia areata. Method: immunoSEQ multiplex PCR; TCRdb's copy keeps in-frame clones and lacks some. The profile shows 150,000 or so clones, around 47% of them singletons. Source material: CD4+ T cells sorted from blood. The receptors here all came from a human donor with alopecia areata. The CDR3 runs from the conserved cysteine through the conserved F or W. D genes are given only for firm matches. Clone size is given for some rows only: seen once, a few or many times, or a class if the clone is expanded.

v_gene	abundance	d_gene	j_gene	CDR3nt	CDR3aa
TRBV28	once	TRBD2	TRBJ2-5	TGTGCCAGCCGTGGGGCGGGAGGTCGGGAGACCCAGTACTTC	CASRGAGGRETQYF
TRBV7-3	NA	TRBD2	TRBJ2-1	TGTGCCAGCAGCTCGGGACTAGCCAGTGAGCAGTTCTTC	CASSSGLASEQFF
TRBV5-1	NA	NA	TRBJ2-5	TGCGCCAGCCGGATCGGGCAGCAAGAGACCCAGTACTTC	CASRIGQQETQYF
TRBV18	once	TRBD1	TRBJ2-1	TGTGCCAGCCTCCAGGGACAGGGGAGTCATGAGCAGTTCTTC	CASLQGQGSHEQFF
TRBV5-1	NA	TRBD1	TRBJ2-5	TGCGCCAGCAGCTCCTGGACAGGGGGCAAGGAGACCCAGTACTTC	CASSSWTGGKETQYF
TRBV5-1	NA	NA	TRBJ2-7	TGCGCCAGCAGCTTGGTCCGGGGATTGGACGAGCAGTACTTC	CASSLVRGLDEQYF
TRBV6-1	few	NA	TRBJ1-2	TGTGCCAGCAGTGGATCCTGGGGAGCAGACCTCTATGGCTACACCTTC	CASSGSWGADLYGYTF
TRBV5-1	NA	NA	TRBJ2-5	TGCGCCAGCAGCTTGCGGGGAGCCCACCAAGAGACCCAGTACTTC	CASSLRGAHQETQYF
TRBV2	NA	NA	TRBJ2-2	TGTGCCAGCAGTGAGCTGGGGTTGGGGAACGGGGAGCTGTTTTTT	CASSELGLGNGELFF
TRBV30	few	TRBD2	TRBJ2-3	TGTGCCTGGACTACCGGGACTAGCGGGCCATGGGGCACAGATACGCAGTATTTT	CAWTTGTSGPWGTDTQYF
TRBV5-1	NA	NA	TRBJ2-7	TGCGCCAGCAGAGACACGTACGAGCAGTACTTC	CASRDTYEQYF
TRBV20-1	NA	NA	TRBJ2-3	TGCAGTCCGGCCCAAACAGATACGCAGTATTTT	CSPAQTDTQYF